This T cell receptor beta chain emerged from a study of T cells in Graves' hyperthyroidism and ophthalmopathy (dated by TCRdb to the late 2010s). Study-level background: Peripheral blood was sampled at the time of initial diagnosis, prior to any treatment. Following sampling, methimazole starting at 30 mg daily was given to hyperthyroidism patients, and high-dose intravenous methylprednisolone was given to ophthalmopathy patients. Thyroid tissue and blood T-cell repertoires from roughly six Graves' hyperthyroidism patients were also compared in the study. An independent validation cohort of under 20 hyperthyroidism patients and 17 patients who later progressed to ophthalmopathy tested prospective prediction of ophthalmopathy. For training and testing, the 95 to 100 patients in the discovery cohort were randomly divided in a 7:3 ratio. The paper reports TCR Vbeta CDR3 sequencing of more than 120 peripheral blood samples: over 40 ophthalmopathy, around 80 hyperthyroidism and 17 progressor patients. TCR V-J signatures able to tell the groups apart were searched for in a discovery cohort of 100 or so patients, of whom fewer than 45 had Graves' ophthalmopathy and 55 to 65 had stable Graves' hyperthyroidism. The study at large found these results: A model built on a 13 V-J signature distinguished ophthalmopathy from stable hyperthyroidism, reaching about 88% sensitivity and about 81% specificity in cross-validation and 80%/75% in testing. In validation, progression to ophthalmopathy was predicted by the model with 65% to 71% sensitivity and around 76% specificity, a median of around 5.9 months before onset. Most expanded thyroid clonotypes (frequency above 0.001) were also detected in blood, suggesting blood repertoires may reflect thyroid immune responses. No statistical method was used to set the sample size in advance, and investigators knew the group allocation.

Amplification of TCR beta CDR3 regions was carried out from RNA transcripts. The TCR CDR3 was subjected to a first round of RT-PCR using the HTBI primer set and the Qiagen OneStep RT-PCR kit. The libraries were constructed in a second round of multiplex PCR and then size-selected and purified. Paired-end sequencing of the libraries was performed with 100 bp reads on an Illumina HiSeq2000. The authors' pipeline ran thus. SOAPnuke was used to process the raw data, removing reads that contained adapters or uncalled bases, had a mean Phred below 15, or lacked an exact match to the constant primer or identifier. High-quality paired reads were merged with COPE v1.2.5, and unique nucleotide sequences were defined as clonotypes. MiTCR v1.1 was used to align the clonotypes against IMGT TRBV, TRBD and TRBJ reference segments. The analysis was restricted to V-J combinations with a frequency above 0.0001, which together covered roughly 99% of the repertoires. The TCS score was defined as the ratio of F50 (clonal expansion) to E x V (chaos), calculated using BLOSUM62-based TCRdist between CDR3 peptides within each V-J. Welch's t-statistics and random forest reduced fewer than 550 V-J features to 13, which were used in a naive Bayes classifier (R e1071). TCRdb trimmed public reads at Q25 via fastp, called clones via MiXCR and kept in-frame beta chains. Every CDR3 protein is listed once, alongside the most common genes and DNA of its rows. These V and J calls are TCRdb output, not the study's own analysis. The sample has a few hundred thousand distinct CDR3 sequences on record, under 20% of them singletons. Together, the top ten hold 15% to 20% of the sample.

This clonotype was observed many times. Its cognate antigen has yet to be identified. No quality values exist for individual bases; no much larger clone is one base distant. The germline V gene yields SGDLS for CDR1 and YYNGEE for CDR2. V drops 0 bases and J drops 1 base, leaving 9 bases in between. The CDR3 sequence holds 15 residues, the cysteine and phenylalanine included. Only the CDR3 region is kept as DNA, spanning 45 bases read in frame from base 1. Moderately to severely active disease, a Clinical Activity Score of at least 3, a NOSPECS grade of at least 4, and a duration under 3 months were present in ophthalmopathy patients. Any patient with an uncontrolled infection, another autoimmune disease, pregnancy or lactation was excluded. Diagnoses relied on clinical symptoms, serum thyroxine and TRAb, thyroid ultrasound and orbital computed tomography. PBMCs were separated from under 11 ml of fresh peripheral blood using Ficoll-Paque density gradient centrifugation. Total RNA was extracted with Trizol reagent, and quality was checked on an Agilent 2100 Bioanalyzer.

Sequencing was performed on blood. The chain is encoded by TRBV9 joined to TRBJ2-3; the D region is possibly TRBD1 or TRBD2, each matching across 5 bases. This TCR was recovered from a woman aged 18-35 years with Graves' ophthalmopathy. The DNA reads as follows: TGTGCCAGCAGCGTAGAGGGGAGCCGCACAGATACGCAGTATTTT. Translated, this gives CASSVEGSRTDTQYF.